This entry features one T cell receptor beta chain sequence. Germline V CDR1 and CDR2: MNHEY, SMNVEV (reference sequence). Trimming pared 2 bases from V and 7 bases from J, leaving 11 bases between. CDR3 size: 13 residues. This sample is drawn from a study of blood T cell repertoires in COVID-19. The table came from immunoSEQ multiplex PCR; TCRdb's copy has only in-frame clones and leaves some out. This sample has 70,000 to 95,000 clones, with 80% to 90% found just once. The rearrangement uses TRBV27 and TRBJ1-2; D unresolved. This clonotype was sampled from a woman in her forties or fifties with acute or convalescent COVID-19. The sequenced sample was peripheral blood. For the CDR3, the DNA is TGTGCCAGCAGTTTAATTCCCCTGGCTGGCTACACCTTC. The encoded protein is CASSLIPLAGYTF.